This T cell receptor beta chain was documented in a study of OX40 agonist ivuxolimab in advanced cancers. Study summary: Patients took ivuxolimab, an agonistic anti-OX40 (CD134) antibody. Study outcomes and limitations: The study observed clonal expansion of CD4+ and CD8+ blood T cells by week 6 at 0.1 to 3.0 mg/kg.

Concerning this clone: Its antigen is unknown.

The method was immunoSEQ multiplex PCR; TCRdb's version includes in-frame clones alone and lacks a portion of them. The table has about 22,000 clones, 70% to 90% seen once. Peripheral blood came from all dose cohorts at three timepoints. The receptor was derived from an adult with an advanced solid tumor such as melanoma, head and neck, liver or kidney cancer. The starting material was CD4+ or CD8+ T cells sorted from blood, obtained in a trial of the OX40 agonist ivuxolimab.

The CDR3 here is CASSLGSYYNEQFF. The CDR3 region has the DNA TGTGCCAGCAGCCTAGGGTCGTACTACAATGAGCAGTTCTTC. The genes are TRBV5-5 and TRBJ2-1; D is undetermined. Germline V gene data show CDR1 as SGHKS and CDR2 as YYEKEE (reference sequence). The V and J ends lost 4 bases and 3 bases respectively, with 11 bases between them. The CDR3 consists of 14 residues.